Listed here are 28 T cell receptor beta chains from one sample, sequenced in a study of cytomegalovirus exposure and HLA in healthy donors (dated by TCRdb to 2015 to 2018). The method behind the library was the immunoSEQ multiplex PCR assay. The multiplex PCR relied on a mix of 60 forward primers for TCR Vbeta segments and 13 reverse primers for TCR Jbeta segments. TCRdb took over this immuneACCESS table, retaining in-frame rearrangements with V and J assigned. Such tables are incomplete; in checked studies, under half of the missing clones stem from an unresolved V gene, and the remainder is unexplained. The sample table lists about 170,000 clones, around four fifths of them with a count of one. Over 3% of the sample lies in the top ten. The sequenced sample consisted of PBMCs. The receptor set was obtained from a female donor in good health and CMV-seronegative.

This sequence joins TRBV19 and TRBJ2-2; D is possibly TRBD2 (6 bases). Germline V gene sequence: CDR1 LNHDA, CDR2 SQIVND (reference sequence). This CDR3 has 14 residues. Trimming removed 3 bases at V and 6 bases at J, with 11 bases between. In nucleotides, the CDR3 is TGTGCCAGTAGTATTTGGAGGGAACCCGGGGAGCTGTTTTTT. This translates into CASSIWREPGELFF.

The gene calls are TRBV5-6 and TRBJ2-5; the match to TRBD1 covers 7 bases. Trimming at V came to 0 bases and at J to 1 base, leaving 6 bases not matched to a gene. This CDR3 has 16 residues. The germline gives CDR1 SGHDT, CDR2 YYEEEE. For the CDR3, the DNA is TGTGCCAGCAGCTTGGTAGCTGGGACAGTCCAAGAGACCCAGTACTTC. It encodes CASSLVAGTVQETQYF.

The V call is TRBV7-2, the J call TRBJ1-3; possibly TRBD1 for D (6 bases). V was trimmed by 5 bases and J by 4 bases, leaving 15 bases between them. The CDR3 runs to 15 residues. The germline V gene encodes CDR1 SGHTA and CDR2 FQGNSA. CDR3 bases: TGTGCCAGCAGCCCAGACCCAGGGGCAGGAAACACCATATATTTT. As protein: CASSPDPGAGNTIYF.

The chain has TRBV7-9 and TRBJ2-7; the D is unclear. Deletions cut 5 bases from V and 2 bases from J, with 4 bases between. CDR1 and CDR2 (germline): SEHNR, FQNEAQ (reference sequence). This CDR3 contains 11 residues. Written as DNA, the CDR3 is TGTGCCAGCAGCGGCCCCTACGAGCAGTACTTC. Encoded protein: CASSGPYEQYF.

This clone was seen more than once but under ten times. The chain links TRBV7-9 to TRBJ2-6, with D perhaps matching TRBD1 (5 bases). This CDR3 comprises 14 residues. Looked up from germline, CDR1 is SEHNR and CDR2 is FQNEAQ (reference sequence). V gave up 5 bases and J gave up 1 base, with 6 bases separating them. CDR3 coding DNA: TGTGCCAGCAGCACAGGATCTGGGGCCAACGTCCTGACTTTC. Amino acids: CASSTGSGANVLTF.

CDR3 amino acids: CASSAGGRNEQFF. The CDR3 nucleotides read TGTGCCAGCAGCGCGGGGGGGCGGAATGAGCAGTTCTTC. The rearrangement joins TRBV28 to TRBJ2-1, with 9 bases that match TRBD2. Per the germline V gene, CDR1 is MDHEN and CDR2 is SYDVKM. V shed 6 bases, J shed 7 bases, and the junction held 4 bases outside the gene matches. This CDR3 has 13 residues.

This chain links TRBV6-5 with TRBJ2-5; 10 bases match TRBD1. With 4 bases clipped from V and 5 bases from J, the junction kept 10 bases outside the gene matches. The germline gives CDR1 MNHEY, CDR2 SVGAGI. The CDR3 has 16 residues. CDR3 region: CASSSIRDRGRETQYF. The CDR3 DNA reads TGTGCCAGCAGTTCAATCCGGGACAGGGGTAGGGAGACCCAGTACTTC.

This clone was found a few times. The rearrangement uses TRBV28 and TRBJ2-7, with D maybe TRBD1 (6 bases). This CDR3 region has 15 residues. The V gene lost 3 bases and the J gene lost 2 bases, with 14 bases spanning the gap. Germline CDR1 and CDR2: MDHEN and SYDVKM. The CDR3 here is CASSFLQGSTYEQYF. The CDR3 DNA is TGTGCCAGCAGTTTCCTACAGGGTTCGACCTACGAGCAGTACTTC.

The chain links TRBV5-4 to TRBJ2-3, with 11 bases lining up with TRBD2. Germline lookup yields CDR1 SGHNT and CDR2 YYREEE (reference sequence). The length of the CDR3 is 16 residues. The V and J ends lost 2 bases and 2 bases, in that order; junction bases with no gene match: 4. This CDR3 reads CASSLGLAGNTDTQYF. The CDR3 DNA sequence: TGTGCCAGCAGCTTAGGACTAGCGGGTAACACAGATACGCAGTATTTT.

The chain carries TRBV6-5 and TRBJ2-2, with D possibly being TRBD1 (5 bases). Germline V gene sequence: CDR1 MNHEY, CDR2 SVGAGI. The V and J ends lost 7 bases and 1 base respectively, with 13 bases between them. CDR3 size: 15 residues. The CDR3 region is CASTPVGQNTGELFF. In nucleotides, the CDR3 is TGTGCCAGCACCCCCGTGGGGCAGAACACCGGGGAGCTGTTTTTT.

The rearrangement uses TRBV6-5 and TRBJ1-1, with D tentatively TRBD1 (6 bases). The CDR3 has 15 residues. The germline V gene has CDR1 MNHEY and CDR2 SVGAGI. V lost 5 bases and J lost 2, with 15 bases in between. The CDR3 protein is CASSNNKGVNTEAFF. DNA for the CDR3: TGTGCCAGCAGTAATAATAAGGGGGTTAACACTGAAGCTTTCTTT.

The CDR3 nucleotides read TGTGCCAGCAGTTCCGGGACAGTTTACAATGAAAAACTGTTTTTT. Translating it yields CASSSGTVYNEKLFF. The J gene is TRBJ1-4, the V gene TRBV28; 7 bases are shared with TRBD1. The CDR3 runs 15 residues. V shed 4 bases, J shed 5 bases, and the junction held 7 bases outside the gene matches. Per germline, CDR1 MDHEN and CDR2 SYDVKM.

The chain links TRBV19 to TRBJ1-5, with 7 bases lining up with TRBD1. Germline assignment: CDR1 LNHDA and CDR2 SQIVND (reference sequence). This CDR3 is 14 amino acids long. J gave up 3 bases and V 7 bases, and 6 bases lay outside the gene matches. The CDR3 DNA follows: TGTGCCAGTACCCGGGACAGATTCAATCAGCCCCAGCATTTT. Its translation is CASTRDRFNQPQHF.

The chain has TRBV7-8 and TRBJ2-3; D is uncertain. V was trimmed by 1 base and J by 5 bases, leaving 16 bases between them. The germline V gene has CDR1 SGHVS and CDR2 FQNEAQ. The CDR3 is made up of 16 amino acids. CDR3 in DNA: TGTGCCAGCAGCTTAGGAGCTTACGGGTCCGGAGATACGCAGTATTTT. The encoded protein is CASSLGAYGSGDTQYF.

The chain links TRBV7-3 to TRBJ2-7, with TRBD1 identical over 9 bases. J lost 2 bases, V lost 2 bases, and 1 base had no gene match. Per the germline V gene, CDR1 is SGHTA and CDR2 is FQGTGA. The CDR3 spans 14 residues. This CDR3 reads CASSLGTGPYEQYF. In DNA form, the CDR3 reads TGTGCCAGCAGCTTAGGGACAGGGCCCTACGAGCAGTACTTC.

A single count supports this clone. The V call is TRBV18, the J call TRBJ1-6; 7 nucleotides line up with TRBD1. V was clipped by 1 base and J by 10 bases; unmatched bases: 10. The germline V gene has CDR1 KGHSH and CDR2 LQKENI. The CDR3 is 16 amino acids. CDR3 sequence (DNA): TGTGCCAGCTCACCACTTCCCAGGGGGTCAGAGTCACCCCTCCACTTT. Translated, it gives CASSPLPRGSESPLHF.

V and J are TRBV9 and TRBJ2-5; 7 nucleotides agree with TRBD1. Judging by the DNA end, TRBJ2-7 fits better; the J call may be wrong. The CDR3 runs 14 residues. CDR1 SGDLS and CDR2 YYNGEE come from the germline V gene. The CDR3 loop reads CASSVLDRTYEQYF. DNA for the CDR3: TGTGCCAGCAGCGTATTGGACAGGACCTACGAGCAGTACTTC.

This clone was seen only a few times. In nucleotides, the CDR3 is TGTGCCAGCAGGGGTAGCGGGGGACCTAGCACAGATACGCAGTATTTT. Translation gives CASRGSGGPSTDTQYF. The chain is built from TRBV28 and TRBJ2-3, with 9 nucleotides matching TRBD2. The J segment lost 0 bases and the V segment lost 6 bases, leaving 7 bases of the junction unmatched. Germline CDR1 and CDR2: MDHEN and SYDVKM. This CDR3 region has 16 residues.

The chain recombines TRBV5-4 with TRBJ2-3; TRBD1 is a possible D gene (6 bases). Trimming shortened V by 3 bases and J by 3 bases, and 14 bases separated the two germline ends. The CDR3 covers 15 residues. Germline assignment: CDR1 SGHNT and CDR2 YYREEE (reference sequence). As DNA, the CDR3 is TGTGCCAGCAGCTCCCAGGGGATGTGGACAGATACGCAGTATTTT. Residues: CASSSQGMWTDTQYF.

The J gene is TRBJ2-2, the V gene TRBV7-6; possibly TRBD2 for D (5 bases). V was clipped by 4 bases and J by 2 bases, with 11 bases between them. CDR3 length: 15 residues. Germline loops: CDR1 SGHVS, CDR2 FNYEAQ. The chain's CDR3 is CASSSTGINTGELFF. CDR3 sequence (DNA): TGTGCCAGCAGCTCTACGGGGATCAACACCGGGGAGCTGTTTTTT.

This chain links TRBV5-8 with TRBJ1-3; D uncertain. Germline V gene lookup returns CDR1 SGHTS and CDR2 YDEGEE. Trimming pared 0 bases from V and 5 bases from J, leaving 15 bases between. This CDR3 comprises 16 residues. The CDR3 here is CASSLALSTSRNTIYF. The CDR3 nucleotides read TGTGCCAGCAGCTTGGCCCTCTCTACGTCCAGAAACACCATATATTTT.

The chain carries TRBV6-5 and TRBJ1-4; no clear D gene. This CDR3 region has 15 residues. The germline CDR1 and CDR2 sequences are MNHEY and SVGAGI. The ends were cut back, 5 bases at V and 6 bases at J, with 16 bases in the middle. The CDR3 region is CASSDWPQVDEKLFF. Here the CDR3 DNA reads TGTGCCAGCAGTGACTGGCCCCAGGTGGATGAAAAACTGTTTTTT.

V and J are TRBV7-2 and TRBJ2-3; 9 bases map to TRBD2. The CDR3 sequence is 15 residues long. Trimming at V came to 5 bases and at J to 5 bases, leaving 8 bases not matched to a gene. Germline V gene sequence: CDR1 SGHTA, CDR2 FQGNSA. The chain's CDR3 is CASSNSGRAVDTQYF. CDR3 sequence (DNA): TGTGCCAGCAGCAATAGCGGGAGAGCGGTAGATACGCAGTATTTT.

The chain carries TRBV4-3 and TRBJ1-1; D remains unclear. Trimming removed 5 bases from V and 3 bases from J, with 10 bases in between. The CDR3 length is 13 residues. The germline gives CDR1 LGHNA, CDR2 YSLEER. The CDR3 DNA reads as TGCGCCAGCAGCGTCGAGGCCTACACTGAAGCTTTCTTT. It encodes CASSVEAYTEAFF.

The chain uses TRBV19 and TRBJ1-5; weak D call: TRBD1 (5 bases). The CDR3 consists of 17 residues. The V end lost 5 bases, the J end lost 4 bases, and 21 bases lay between the germline ends. CDR1 and CDR2 (germline): LNHDA, SQIVND (reference sequence). Here the CDR3 DNA reads TGTGCCAGTAGTGCAGATGTGGGGGGGATTGGGAATCAGCCCCAGCATTTT. The encoded protein is CASSADVGGIGNQPQHF.

The chain uses TRBV7-2 and TRBJ2-7, with D uncertain. V shed 5 bases and J shed 0 bases, with 2 bases lying between them. The length of the CDR3 is 11 residues. Germline-derived CDR1 and CDR2 are SGHTA and FQGNSA. CDR3 in amino acids: CASSLSYEQYF. In nucleotides, the CDR3 is TGTGCCAGCAGCCTCTCCTACGAGCAGTACTTC.

The gene calls are TRBV27 and TRBJ2-3; D perhaps matches TRBD2 (5 bases). Germline CDR1 reads MNHEY; CDR2 reads SMNVEV (reference sequence). Trimming removed 7 bases at V and 6 bases at J, with 8 bases between. The CDR3 runs to 11 residues. The CDR3 is CASTGSDTQYF. The CDR3 coding sequence is TGTGCCAGCACGGGGAGCGATACGCAGTATTTT.

The chain couples TRBV7-3 to TRBJ2-1; 14 positions agree with TRBD2. There are 22 residues in the CDR3. V dropped 5 bases and J dropped 5; count of bases not matched to a gene: 23. CDR1 is SGHTA, CDR2 FQGTGA, per germline. The CDR3 loop reads CASSPWPTREPGTSGGDNEQFF. CDR3 coding DNA: TGTGCCAGCAGCCCCTGGCCGACCCGGGAGCCGGGGACTAGCGGGGGAGACAATGAGCAGTTCTTC.